This T cell receptor (beta chain) was captured by sequencing in a study of blood T cell repertoires in COVID-19. Across the study: Acute and convalescent COVID-19 samples came from the United States, Italy and Spain. PBMCs, B-cell-depleted T cells, or T cells were the source of the cDNA or gDNA that made up the material.

As originally analysed: Reference gene primer amplification gave nucleated cell count estimates. Clones were read by immunoSEQ multiplex PCR, and TCRdb kept only the in-frame ones, dropping some. Clonal size and the V and J genes are those of that table, whereas D and trimming came from the DNA. Of approximately 120,000 clones listed, 55% to 75% are singletons. The CDR3 is 18 amino acids. The V segment lost 0 bases and the J segment 0 bases; nucleotides outside the gene matches: 10. Sequenced sample: peripheral blood. The chain is built from TRBV23-1 and TRBJ1-1, with TRBD1 matching over 7 bases. TRBV23-1 is flagged as an ORF with uncertain function. This sequence originates from a woman aged 70-85 years with acute or convalescent COVID-19. CDR3 in DNA: TGCGCCAGCAGTCAATCTGGCCCACAGGGGCTAATGAACACTGAAGCTTTCTTT. It yields the protein CASSQSGPQGLMNTEAFF.